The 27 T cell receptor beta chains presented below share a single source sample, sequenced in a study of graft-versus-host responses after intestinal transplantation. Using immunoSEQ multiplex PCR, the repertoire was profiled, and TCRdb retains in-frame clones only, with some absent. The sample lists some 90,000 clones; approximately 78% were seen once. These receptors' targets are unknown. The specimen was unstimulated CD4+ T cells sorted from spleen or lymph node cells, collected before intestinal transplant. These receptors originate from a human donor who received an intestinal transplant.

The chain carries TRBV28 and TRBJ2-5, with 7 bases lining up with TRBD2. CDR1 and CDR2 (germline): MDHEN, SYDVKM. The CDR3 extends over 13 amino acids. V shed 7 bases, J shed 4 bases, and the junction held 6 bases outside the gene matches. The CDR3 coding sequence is TGTGCCAGCACCTGGGGGGGTGGAGAGACCCAGTACTTC. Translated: CASTWGGGETQYF.

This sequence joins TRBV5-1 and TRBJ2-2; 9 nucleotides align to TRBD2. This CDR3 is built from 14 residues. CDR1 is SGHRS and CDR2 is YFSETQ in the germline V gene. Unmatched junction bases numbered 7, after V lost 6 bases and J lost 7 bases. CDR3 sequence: CASTAGGPIGELFF. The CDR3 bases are TGCGCCAGCACTGCGGGAGGGCCAATCGGGGAGCTGTTTTTT.

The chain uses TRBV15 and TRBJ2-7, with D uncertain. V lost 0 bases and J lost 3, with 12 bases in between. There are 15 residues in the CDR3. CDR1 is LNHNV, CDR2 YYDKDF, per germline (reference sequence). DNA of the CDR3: TGTGCCACCAGCAGAGAGCTAGATACGAGCTACGAGCAGTACTTC. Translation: CATSRELDTSYEQYF.

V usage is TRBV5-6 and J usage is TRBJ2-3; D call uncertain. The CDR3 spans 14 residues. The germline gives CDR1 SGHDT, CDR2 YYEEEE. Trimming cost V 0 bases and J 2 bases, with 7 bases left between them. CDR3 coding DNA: TGTGCCAGCAGCTTGGGGTTAGCCACAGATACGCAGTATTTT. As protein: CASSLGLATDTQYF.

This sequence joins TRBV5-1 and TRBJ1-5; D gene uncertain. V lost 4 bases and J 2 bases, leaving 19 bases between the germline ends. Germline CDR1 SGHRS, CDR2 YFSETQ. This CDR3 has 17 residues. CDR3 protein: CASSPAKVEGGNQPQHF. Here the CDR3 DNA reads TGCGCCAGCAGCCCTGCAAAGGTAGAGGGTGGCAATCAGCCCCAGCATTTT. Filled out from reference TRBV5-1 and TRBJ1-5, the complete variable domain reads KAGVTQTPRYLIKTRGQQVTLSCSPISGHRSVSWYQQTPGQGLQFLFEYFSETQRNKGNFPGRFSGRQFSNSRSEMNVSTLELGDSALYLCASSPAKVEGGNQPQHFGDGTRLSIL.

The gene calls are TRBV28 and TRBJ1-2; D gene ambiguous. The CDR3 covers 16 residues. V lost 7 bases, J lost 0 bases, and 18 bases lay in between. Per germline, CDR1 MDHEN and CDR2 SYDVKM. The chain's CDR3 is CASTLDWALTNYGYTF. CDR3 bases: TGTGCCAGCACCCTGGATTGGGCCCTCACTAACTATGGCTACACCTTC.

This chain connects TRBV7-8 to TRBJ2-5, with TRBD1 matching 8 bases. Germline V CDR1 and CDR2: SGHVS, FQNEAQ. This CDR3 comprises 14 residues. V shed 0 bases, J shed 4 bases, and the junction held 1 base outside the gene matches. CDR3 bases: TGTGCCAGCAGCTTAGCGGGGACAGGAGAGACCCAGTACTTC. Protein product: CASSLAGTGETQYF.

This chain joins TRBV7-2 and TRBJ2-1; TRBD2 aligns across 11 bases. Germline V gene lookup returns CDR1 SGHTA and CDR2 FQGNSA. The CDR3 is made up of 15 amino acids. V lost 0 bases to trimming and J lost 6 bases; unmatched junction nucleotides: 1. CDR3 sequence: CASSLASGGANEQFF. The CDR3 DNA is TGTGCCAGCAGCTTAGCTAGCGGGGGGGCCAATGAGCAGTTCTTC.

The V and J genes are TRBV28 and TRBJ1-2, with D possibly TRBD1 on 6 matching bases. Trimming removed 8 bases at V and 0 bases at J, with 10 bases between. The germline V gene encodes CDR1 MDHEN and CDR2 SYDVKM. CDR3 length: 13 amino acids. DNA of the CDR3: TGTGCCAGCTTAACAGGGACTAACTATGGCTACACCTTC. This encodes CASLTGTNYGYTF.

The CDR3 nucleotides are TGTGCCAGCAGGCTAGCGGGAGCCAAAAACATTCAGTACTTC. Protein product: CASRLAGAKNIQYF. The rearrangement uses TRBV6-1 and TRBJ2-4, with 8 bases fitting TRBD2. The CDR3 is 14 residues long. The germline V gene encodes CDR1 MNHNS and CDR2 SASEGT. Trimming removed 6 bases from V and 0 bases from J; junction bases left unmatched: 1.

The CDR3 sequence is CSTTGVNEQFF. The CDR3 DNA sequence: TGCAGTACGACGGGAGTCAATGAGCAGTTCTTC. The gene calls are TRBV20-1 and TRBJ2-1; TRBD2 might be the D (6 bases). The germline V gene encodes CDR1 DFQATT and CDR2 SNEGSKA (reference sequence). This CDR3 region has 11 residues. V lost 8 bases and J 6 bases, leaving 11 bases between the germline ends.

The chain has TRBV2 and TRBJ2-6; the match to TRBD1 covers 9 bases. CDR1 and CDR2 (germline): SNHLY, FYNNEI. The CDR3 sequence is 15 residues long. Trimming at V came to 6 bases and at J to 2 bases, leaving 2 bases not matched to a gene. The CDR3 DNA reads TGTGCCAGCAGACAGGGGGCCGCTGGGGCCAACGTCCTGACTTTC. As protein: CASRQGAAGANVLTF.

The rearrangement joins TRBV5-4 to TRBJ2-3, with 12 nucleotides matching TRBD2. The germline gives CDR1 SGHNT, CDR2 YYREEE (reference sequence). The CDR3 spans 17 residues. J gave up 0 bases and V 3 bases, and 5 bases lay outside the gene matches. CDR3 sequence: CASSSPGLAGSTDTQYF. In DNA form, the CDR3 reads TGTGCCAGCAGCTCCCCCGGACTAGCGGGGAGCACAGATACGCAGTATTTT. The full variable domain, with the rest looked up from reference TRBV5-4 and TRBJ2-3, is ETGVTQSPTHLIKTRGQQVTLRCSSQSGHNTVSWYQQALGQGPQFIFQYYREEENGRGNFPPRFSGLQFPNYSSELNVNALELDDSALYLCASSSPGLAGSTDTQYFGPGTRLTVL.

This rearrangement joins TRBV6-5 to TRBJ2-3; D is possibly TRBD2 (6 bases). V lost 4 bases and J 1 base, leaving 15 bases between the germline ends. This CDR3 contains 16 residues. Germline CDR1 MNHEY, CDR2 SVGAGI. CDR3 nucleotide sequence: TGTGCCAGCAGTTCCAATCCGGGAGTTGGCACAGATACGCAGTATTTT. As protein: CASSSNPGVGTDTQYF.

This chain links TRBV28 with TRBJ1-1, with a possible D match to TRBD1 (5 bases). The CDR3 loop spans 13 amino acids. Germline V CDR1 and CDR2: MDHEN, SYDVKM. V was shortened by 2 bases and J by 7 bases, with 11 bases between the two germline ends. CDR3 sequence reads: CASSLGRAIEAFF. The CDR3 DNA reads TGTGCCAGCAGTTTAGGCAGGGCGATTGAAGCTTTCTTT. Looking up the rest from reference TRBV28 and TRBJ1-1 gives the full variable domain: DVKVTQSSRYLVKRTGEKVFLECVQDMDHENMFWYRQDPGLGLRLIYFSYDVKMKEKGDIPEGYSVSREKKERFSLILESASTNQTSMYLCASSLGRAIEAFFGQGTRLTVV.

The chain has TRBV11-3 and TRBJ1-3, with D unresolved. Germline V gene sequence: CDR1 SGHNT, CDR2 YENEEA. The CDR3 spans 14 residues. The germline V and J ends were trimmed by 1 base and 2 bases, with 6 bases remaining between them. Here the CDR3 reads CASSLGGTGNTIYF. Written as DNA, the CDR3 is TGTGCCAGCAGCTTAGGAGGAACTGGAAACACCATATATTTT.

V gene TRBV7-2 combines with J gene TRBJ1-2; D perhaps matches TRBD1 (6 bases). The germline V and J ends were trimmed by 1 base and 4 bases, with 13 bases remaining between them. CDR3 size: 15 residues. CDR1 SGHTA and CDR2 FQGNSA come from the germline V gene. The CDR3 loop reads CASSLEPGAGYGYTF. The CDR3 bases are TGTGCCAGCAGCTTAGAGCCAGGGGCGGGCTATGGCTACACCTTC. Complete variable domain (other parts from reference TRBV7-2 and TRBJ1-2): GAGVSQSPSNKVTEKGKDVELRCDPISGHTALYWYRQSLGQGLEFLIYFQGNSAPDKSGLPSDRFSAERTGGSVSTLTIQRTQQEDSAVYLCASSLEPGAGYGYTFGSGTRLTVV.

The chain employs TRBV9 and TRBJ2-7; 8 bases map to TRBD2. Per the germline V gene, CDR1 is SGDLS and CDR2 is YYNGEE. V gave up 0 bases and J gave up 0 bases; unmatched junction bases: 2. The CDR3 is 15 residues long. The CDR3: CASSVAGGGSYEQYF. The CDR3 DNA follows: TGTGCCAGCAGCGTAGCGGGAGGGGGCTCCTACGAGCAGTACTTC. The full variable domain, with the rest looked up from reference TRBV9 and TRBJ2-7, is DSGVTQTPKHLITATGQRVTLRCSPRSGDLSVYWYQQSLDQGLQFLIQYYNGEERAKGNILERFSAQQFPDLHSELNLSSLELGDSALYFCASSVAGGGSYEQYFGPGTRLTVT.

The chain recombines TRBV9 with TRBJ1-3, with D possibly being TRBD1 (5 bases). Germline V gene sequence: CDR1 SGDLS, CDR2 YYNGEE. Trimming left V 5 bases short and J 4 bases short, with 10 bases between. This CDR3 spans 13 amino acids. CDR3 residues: CASRARAGNTIYF. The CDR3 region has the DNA TGTGCCAGCAGGGCCAGGGCCGGAAACACCATATATTTT.

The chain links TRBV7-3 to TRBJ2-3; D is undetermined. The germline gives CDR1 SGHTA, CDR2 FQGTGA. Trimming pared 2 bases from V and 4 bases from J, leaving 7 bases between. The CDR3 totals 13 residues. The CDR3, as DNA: TGTGCCAGCAGCTTATCTGCGCCAGATACGCAGTATTTT. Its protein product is CASSLSAPDTQYF.

CDR3: CASSQFTGLQETQYF. In DNA, the CDR3 is TGTGCCAGCAGTCAATTTACGGGACTGCAAGAGACCCAGTACTTC. The chain recombines TRBV6-6 with TRBJ2-5, with D perhaps matching TRBD2 (6 bases). Germline lookup yields CDR1 MNHNY and CDR2 SVGAGI (reference sequence). The V gene lost 5 bases and the J gene lost 2 bases, with 15 bases spanning the gap. There are 15 residues in the CDR3.

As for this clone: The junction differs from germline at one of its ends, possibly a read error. CDR3 in DNA: TGTGCCAGCAGACTAACCGGGACTAGCGGCGAGCAATACTTC. It encodes CASRLTGTSGEQYF. The chain couples TRBV6-5 to TRBJ2-7; TRBD2 aligns across 11 bases. Looked up from germline, CDR1 is MNHEY and CDR2 is SVGAGI. The CDR3 length is 14 residues.

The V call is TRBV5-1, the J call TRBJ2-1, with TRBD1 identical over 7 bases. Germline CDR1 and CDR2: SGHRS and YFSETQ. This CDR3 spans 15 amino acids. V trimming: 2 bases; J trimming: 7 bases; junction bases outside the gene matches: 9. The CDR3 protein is CASSLGGEEINEQFF. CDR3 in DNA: TGCGCCAGCAGCTTAGGGGGCGAAGAAATAAATGAGCAGTTCTTC.

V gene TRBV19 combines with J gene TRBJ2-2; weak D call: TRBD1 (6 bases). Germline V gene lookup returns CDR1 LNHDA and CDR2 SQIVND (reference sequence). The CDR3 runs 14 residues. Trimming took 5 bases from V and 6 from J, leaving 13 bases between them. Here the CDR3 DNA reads TGTGCCAGTAGTGCCGGGACACTAGCCGGGGAGCTGTTTTTT. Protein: CASSAGTLAGELFF.

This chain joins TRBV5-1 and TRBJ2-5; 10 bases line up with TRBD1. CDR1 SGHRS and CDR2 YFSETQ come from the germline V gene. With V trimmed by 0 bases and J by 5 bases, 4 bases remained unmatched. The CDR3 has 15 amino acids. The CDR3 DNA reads TGCGCCAGCAGCTTGGACGGGACAGGGGAGGAGACCCAGTACTTC. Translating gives CASSLDGTGEETQYF.

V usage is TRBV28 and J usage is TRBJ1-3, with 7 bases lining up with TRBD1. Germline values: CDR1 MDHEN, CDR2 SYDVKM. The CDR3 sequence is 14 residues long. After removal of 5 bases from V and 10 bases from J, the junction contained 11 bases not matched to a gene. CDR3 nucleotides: TGTGCCAGCAGTAAGGGACAGCGACGGAGGACCATATATTTT. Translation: CASSKGQRRRTIYF.

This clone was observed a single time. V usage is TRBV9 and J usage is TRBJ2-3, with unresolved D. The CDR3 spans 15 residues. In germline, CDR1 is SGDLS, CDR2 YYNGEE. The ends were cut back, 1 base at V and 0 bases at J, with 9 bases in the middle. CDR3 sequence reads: CASSVHLTSTDTQYF. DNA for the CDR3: TGTGCCAGCAGCGTACACCTGACTAGCACAGATACGCAGTATTTT.